The next 32 T cell receptor beta chains were all read from a single sample in a study of cytomegalovirus exposure and HLA in healthy donors. The PCR employed 60 Vbeta primers together with 13 Jbeta primers. Sequencing used immunoSEQ multiplex PCR; TCRdb keeps in-frame clones, though not all of them. The data show 200,000 or so clones, about 86% seen once. The sequencing sample was made of PBMCs. These receptors all come from a woman between 18 and 29 years old in good health and CMV-seropositive.

The chain joins TRBV2 to TRBJ1-5; D is possibly TRBD1 (5 bases). The CDR3 totals 15 residues. With 4 bases removed from V and 3 bases from J, the gap between germline ends came to 13 bases. The germline gives CDR1 SNHLY, CDR2 FYNNEI. CDR3 loop: CASSGQGGINQPQHF. CDR3 in DNA: TGTGCCAGCAGTGGGCAGGGTGGTATCAATCAGCCCCAGCATTTT.

The chain recombines TRBV19 with TRBJ1-1, with D uncertain. Germline V CDR1 and CDR2: LNHDA, SQIVND (reference sequence). This CDR3 contains 15 residues. The V end was cut by 5 bases, the J end by 2 bases, with 15 bases between. DNA of the CDR3: TGTGCCAGTAGTCTACGGGATTTCCGCAACACTGAAGCTTTCTTT. Protein product: CASSLRDFRNTEAFF. Using reference TRBV19 and TRBJ1-1 for the parts outside the CDR3, the full variable domain is DGGITQSPKYLFRKEGQNVTLSCEQNLNHDAMYWYRQDPGQGLRLIYYSQIVNDFQKGDIAEGYSVSREKKESFPLTVTSAQKNPTAFYLCASSLRDFRNTEAFFGQGTRLTVV.

This clone was counted a few times. The chain is built from TRBV7-3 and TRBJ1-2, with 10 nucleotides matching TRBD1. Unmatched junction bases numbered 7, after V lost 6 bases and J lost 6 bases. The length of the CDR3 is 14 residues. In germline, CDR1 is SGHTA, CDR2 FQGTGA. In DNA, the CDR3 is TGTGCCAGCAGTTATTCCGGGACAGGGGATGGCTACACCTTC. Amino acids: CASSYSGTGDGYTF. Combining the CDR3 with reference TRBV7-3 and TRBJ1-2 gives the whole variable domain GAGVSQTPSNKVTEKGKYVELRCDPISGHTALYWYRQSLGQGPEFLIYFQGTGAADDSGLPNDRFFAVRPEGSVSTLKIQRTERGDSAVYLCASSYSGTGDGYTFGSGTRLTVV.

For the CDR3, the DNA is TGTGCCAGCAGTGATAGGGACAGGGGTCCCTACGAGCAGTACGTC. It is translated as CASSDRDRGPYEQYV. The V and J genes are TRBV6-1 and TRBJ2-7, with TRBD1 matching 10 bases. The CDR3 contains 15 residues. Trimming at V came to 3 bases and at J to 2 bases, leaving 4 bases not matched to a gene. Germline V lookup: CDR1 MNHNS, CDR2 SASEGT.

CDR3 coding DNA: TGTGCCAGCAGCCTCCCGGGACAGGTCAACAATGAGCAGTTCTTC. Protein: CASSLPGQVNNEQFF. The rearrangement links TRBV7-3 to TRBJ2-1; 8 positions match TRBD1. This CDR3 is built from 15 residues. With V trimmed by 5 bases and J by 5 bases, 8 bases remained unmatched. Germline CDR1 is SGHTA and CDR2 is FQGTGA. The entire variable domain, with the rest obtained from reference TRBV7-3 and TRBJ2-1, is as follows: GAGVSQTPSNKVTEKGKYVELRCDPISGHTALYWYRQSLGQGPEFLIYFQGTGAADDSGLPNDRFFAVRPEGSVSTLKIQRTERGDSAVYLCASSLPGQVNNEQFFGPGTRLTVL.

The genes are TRBV30 and TRBJ2-3, with D tentatively TRBD1 (5 bases). Trimming took 6 bases from V and 1 from J, leaving 8 bases between them. This CDR3 is 12 amino acids long. CDR1 GTSNPN and CDR2 SVGIG come from the germline V gene (reference sequence). CDR3 in amino acids: CACDSRTDTQYF. For the CDR3, the DNA is TGTGCCTGCGACAGCCGCACAGATACGCAGTATTTT.

This clone has a single count. This chain uses TRBV19 with TRBJ2-5; maybe TRBD2 (6 bases). Germline CDR1 reads LNHDA; CDR2 reads SQIVND (reference sequence). V lost 3 bases and J lost 1, with 6 bases in between. The CDR3 spans 13 residues. The CDR3: CASSMEGQETQYF. The DNA of the CDR3 is TGTGCCAGTAGTATGGAGGGCCAAGAGACCCAGTACTTC.

This clone turned up a few times. The J gene is TRBJ1-2, the V gene TRBV4-2, with D perhaps TRBD1 (5 bases). The CDR3 is 14 residues long. Between the trimmed V and J ends, which lost 0 bases and 7 bases, there was a span of 12 bases. Per the germline V gene, CDR1 is LGHNA and CDR2 is YNFKEQ. The CDR3 DNA reads TGTGCCAGCAGCCAAGAATGGTCTGGGGCTGGCTACACCTTC. Its protein is CASSQEWSGAGYTF.

The chain is built from TRBV2 and TRBJ1-1; D is possibly TRBD1 (6 bases). The V gene's germline CDR1 is SNHLY and CDR2 FYNNEI. The CDR3 sequence is 13 residues long. Trimming cost V 6 bases and J 1 base, with 9 bases left between them. CDR3 sequence reads: CASSGTPNTEAFF. DNA of the CDR3: TGTGCCAGCAGCGGGACACCGAACACTGAAGCTTTCTTT. The full variable domain, with the rest looked up from reference TRBV2 and TRBJ1-1, is EPEVTQTPSHQVTQMGQEVILRCVPISNHLYFYWYRQILGQKVEFLVSFYNNEISEKSEIFDDQFSVERPDGSNFTLKIRSTKLEDSAMYFCASSGTPNTEAFFGQGTRLTVV.

The chain employs TRBV5-1 and TRBJ1-5; 9 bases line up with TRBD1. There are 15 residues in the CDR3. Germline trimming cut 1 base from V and 7 bases from J; bases unmatched to any gene: 6. Germline V gives CDR1 SGHRS, CDR2 YFSETQ. CDR3 region: CASSLSAGQGQPQHF. DNA of the CDR3: TGCGCCAGCAGCTTGTCTGCGGGACAGGGACAGCCCCAGCATTTT.

For this clone: Different DNA sequences within this sample yield the same CDR3. The gene calls are TRBV30 and TRBJ1-3; D unclear. V was cut by 0 bases and J by 2 bases, with 8 bases left in between. CDR1 and CDR2 from the germline V gene are GTSNPN and SVGIG (reference sequence). The CDR3 contains 14 residues. CDR3 region: CAWSVQVAGNTIYF. DNA of the CDR3: TGTGCCTGGAGTGTGCAGGTCGCTGGAAACACCATATATTTT.

The chain couples TRBV4-2 to TRBJ2-5; 7 positions match TRBD2. Looked up from germline, CDR1 is LGHNA and CDR2 is YNFKEQ. This CDR3 region has 15 residues. Losses at the gene ends were 4 bases for V and 3 bases for J; bases not matched to a gene: 8. Here the CDR3 reads CASSRSNSGKETQYF. CDR3 DNA sequence: TGTGCCAGCAGCCGGAGTAACAGCGGGAAAGAGACCCAGTACTTC.

J is TRBJ1-1 and V is TRBV5-4; D gene ambiguous. V lost 0 bases and J 11 bases, leaving 23 bases between the germline ends. Germline values: CDR1 SGHNT, CDR2 YYREEE (reference sequence). The CDR3 runs to 16 residues. The CDR3 spells CASSLGAPTQYSAAFF. DNA of the CDR3: TGTGCCAGCAGCTTGGGGGCCCCGACCCAATACTCCGCGGCTTTCTTT.

The chain combines TRBV30 with TRBJ1-2; D perhaps matches TRBD1 (5 bases). The germline gives CDR1 GTSNPN, CDR2 SVGIG (reference sequence). V lost 4 bases and J lost 3, with 12 bases in between. The CDR3 consists of 13 residues. The DNA of the CDR3 is TGTGCCTGGACCCAGGGATGGGACTATGGCTACACCTTC. It yields the protein CAWTQGWDYGYTF.

The chain is built from TRBV2 and TRBJ1-6, with D possibly TRBD1 on 5 matching bases. CDR1 SNHLY and CDR2 FYNNEI come from the germline V gene. Deletions cut 5 bases from V and 7 bases from J, with 15 bases between. The CDR3 runs 15 residues. CDR3 loop: CASSRGVLQNSPLHF. CDR3 bases: TGTGCCAGCAGTCGGGGGGTCCTCCAAAATTCACCCCTCCACTTT.

The chain employs TRBV2 and TRBJ2-7; tentative D call: TRBD1 (6 bases). CDR1 and CDR2 (germline): SNHLY, FYNNEI. The CDR3 sequence is 12 residues long. Deletions cut 7 bases from V and 4 bases from J, with 11 bases between. CDR3 nucleotide sequence: TGTGCCAGCAAACGACAGGAGTACGAGCAGTACTTC. Translating gives CASKRQEYEQYF.

This clone was seen a handful of times. CDR3 sequence reads: CASSLDLAGRTGELFF. The CDR3 nucleotides read TGCGCCAGCAGCTTGGATCTAGCGGGCCGAACCGGGGAGCTGTTTTTT. This chain uses TRBV5-1 with TRBJ2-2, with 8 nucleotides matching TRBD2. The CDR3 runs 16 residues. Trimming removed 0 bases from V and 5 bases from J; junction bases left unmatched: 6. CDR1 is SGHRS, CDR2 YFSETQ, per germline.

The V call is TRBV7-9, the J call TRBJ2-3, with D possibly being TRBD2 (6 bases). The CDR3 spans 13 residues. The germline CDR1 and CDR2 sequences are SEHNR and FQNEAQ (reference sequence). Between the trimmed V and J ends, which lost 5 bases and 9 bases, there was a span of 15 bases. The CDR3 is CASSESTGETQYF. The CDR3 DNA is TGTGCCAGCAGCGAGTCTACGGGGGAAACGCAGTATTTT.

This rearrangement joins TRBV5-5 to TRBJ1-1, with 8 nucleotides matching TRBD1. J was trimmed by 6 bases and V by 4 bases; bases with no gene match: 5. There are 13 residues in the CDR3. Germline V gene lookup returns CDR1 SGHKS and CDR2 YYEKEE (reference sequence). Here the CDR3 reads CASSLNRGAEAFF. The CDR3 nucleotides are TGTGCCAGCAGCCTTAACAGGGGGGCTGAAGCTTTCTTT.

As regards this clone: The junction and the germline gene differ at one end; a read error may be behind it. The chain recombines TRBV7-9 with TRBJ1-1, with D tentatively TRBD1 (5 bases). Per the germline V gene, CDR1 is SEHNR and CDR2 is FQNEAQ (reference sequence). CDR3 length: 16 residues. The CDR3, as DNA: TGTTCCAGCAGCTTCACTCCCACGGGACTGATCACTGAAGCTTTCTTT. Its translation: CSSSFTPTGLITEAFF.

V usage is TRBV28 and J usage is TRBJ1-1, with no clear D. Between the trimmed V and J ends, which lost 11 bases and 0 bases, there was a span of 16 bases. Germline V gene lookup returns CDR1 MDHEN and CDR2 SYDVKM. The CDR3 spans 14 residues. The CDR3 loop reads CALQGGSMNTEAFF. In nucleotides, the CDR3 is TGTGCCCTCCAAGGCGGTTCCATGAACACTGAAGCTTTCTTT.

As DNA, the CDR3 is TGTGTCAGAAGCCGTAAAGAGACCCAGTACTTC. Residues: CVRSRKETQYF. This chain joins TRBV7-5 and TRBJ2-5; whether TRBD2, the table's D call, matches the DNA was not checked. TRBV7-5 constitutes a pseudogene. The CDR3 length is 11 residues.

V usage is TRBV12-5 and J usage is TRBJ2-5; 7 bases fit TRBD1. CDR3 length: 16 residues. J was trimmed by 0 bases and V by 5 bases; bases with no gene match: 9. CDR1 and CDR2 from the germline V gene are LGHNT and FRNRAP. The CDR3 sequence: CASGPTTGWDQETQYF. CDR3 DNA sequence: TGTGCTAGTGGTCCAACGACAGGGTGGGACCAAGAGACCCAGTACTTC.

The rearrangement uses TRBV6-1 and TRBJ1-5; D not certain. The V and J ends lost 2 bases and 2 bases respectively, with 7 bases between them. The CDR3 contains 14 residues. Germline values: CDR1 MNHNS, CDR2 SASEGT. This CDR3 reads CASSEPPGNQPQHF. In DNA form, the CDR3 reads TGTGCCAGCAGTGAACCCCCCGGCAATCAGCCCCAGCATTTT.

This chain joins TRBV4-2 and TRBJ2-3; TRBD2 matches 9 bases. Germline assignment: CDR1 LGHNA and CDR2 YNFKEQ. CDR3 length: 18 residues. V shed 0 bases, J shed 6 bases, and the junction held 13 bases outside the gene matches. The CDR3 nucleotides read TGTGCCAGCAGCCAAGAGGAAGGGGGGCGGGGGGGCTCGGATACGCAGTATTTT. Protein: CASSQEEGGRGGSDTQYF.

The rearrangement uses TRBV18 and TRBJ2-6; 9 positions agree with TRBD1. V shed 3 bases, J shed 4 bases, and the junction held 4 bases outside the gene matches. Looked up from germline, CDR1 is KGHSH and CDR2 is LQKENI. There are 16 residues in the CDR3. The CDR3 loop is CASSPGQGRGANVLTF. Here the CDR3 DNA reads TGTGCCAGCTCACCCGGACAGGGGCGGGGGGCCAACGTCCTGACTTTC.

CDR3 loop: CASSPIRQKNTGELFF. In nucleotides, the CDR3 is TGTGCCAGCTCACCAATCAGACAGAAGAACACCGGGGAGCTGTTTTTT. V gene TRBV18 combines with J gene TRBJ2-2; D may be TRBD1 (5 bases). Trimming took 2 bases from V and 1 from J, leaving 11 bases between them. CDR1 is KGHSH, CDR2 LQKENI, per germline. The length of the CDR3 is 16 residues.

This chain connects TRBV2 to TRBJ2-2; no reliable D call. Germline V gene data show CDR1 as SNHLY and CDR2 as FYNNEI. The CDR3 runs to 14 residues. V dropped 2 bases and J dropped 0 bases, with 4 bases sitting between them. The CDR3, as DNA: TGTGCCAGCAGTGAAACTACGAACACCGGGGAGCTGTTTTTT. Its protein is CASSETTNTGELFF.

The chain recombines TRBV9 with TRBJ2-1; the D gene is possibly TRBD2 (5 bases). The V end was cut by 0 bases, the J end by 10 bases, with 11 bases between. The CDR3 covers 13 residues. CDR1 SGDLS and CDR2 YYNGEE come from the germline V gene. The CDR3 DNA follows: TGTGCCAGCAGCGTAGCGGGGTCTAAGGAGCAGTTCTTC. Amino acid sequence: CASSVAGSKEQFF.

The chain uses TRBV27 and TRBJ1-2; D is unclear. CDR3 length: 14 residues. The V and J ends lost 7 bases and 2 bases respectively, with 14 bases between them. Germline V gene data show CDR1 as MNHEY and CDR2 as SMNVEV (reference sequence). The CDR3 sequence: CASNIKRLNYGYTF. The CDR3 region has the DNA TGTGCCAGCAACATAAAACGCCTCAACTATGGCTACACCTTC.

The sample holds one count of this clone. The V gene is TRBV27, the J gene TRBJ2-2; D gene ambiguous. Trimming took 2 bases from V and 1 from J, leaving 5 bases between them. Germline-derived CDR1 and CDR2 are MNHEY and SMNVEV (reference sequence). The CDR3 contains 14 residues. DNA of the CDR3: TGTGCCAGCAGTTTAAAACTGAACACCGGGGAGCTGTTTTTT. Protein sequence: CASSLKLNTGELFF.

The chain combines TRBV4-2 with TRBJ2-1; 12 bases align to TRBD2. CDR1 LGHNA and CDR2 YNFKEQ come from the germline V gene. The CDR3 covers 15 residues. V lost 3 bases, J lost 6 bases, and 3 bases stayed unmatched. CDR3 coding DNA: TGTGCCAGCAGCCAGACTAGCGGGGGAGTCAATGAGCAGTTCTTC. Encoded protein: CASSQTSGGVNEQFF.